Below, 26 T cell receptor beta chains from the same sample are listed, as sequenced in a study of blood T cells in healthy people across ages. Sample-barcoded 5' priming and a J-beta primer mix drove a second PCR of 7 to 11 cycles. In TCRdb, the 5' RACE reads were re-called with MiXCR into one record per CDR3 protein. The table has 800,000 or so distinct CDR3 sequences, about 42% seen once. The sequenced sample was blood. These TCRs come from an older man in good health.

This chain connects TRBV7-2 to TRBJ2-1, with D possibly matching TRBD1 (5 bases). Germline V gives CDR1 SGHTA, CDR2 FQGNSA. There are 16 residues in the CDR3. V lost 5 bases to trimming and J lost 0 bases, with 14 bases between them. The CDR3 region has the DNA TGTGCCAGCAGCCGGCAGGGTTTTGGCTCCTACAATGAGCAGTTCTTC. It encodes CASSRQGFGSYNEQFF.

In its sample, this clonotype was seen a few times. The J gene is TRBJ1-1, the V gene TRBV6-5, with no clear D. The CDR3 contains 14 residues. Per the germline V gene, CDR1 is MNHEY and CDR2 is SVGAGI. Trimming took off 1 base at V and 3 bases at J, with 9 bases between the two ends. The CDR3 DNA reads as TGTGCCAGCAGTTACTTCGGGGTCGACACTGAAGCTTTCTTT. Residues: CASSYFGVDTEAFF.

This clonotype was detected many times. The rearrangement links TRBV7-2 to TRBJ2-3, with unresolved D. Between the trimmed V and J ends, which lost 3 bases and 5 bases, there was a span of 9 bases. The germline gives CDR1 SGHTA, CDR2 FQGNSA. CDR3 length: 13 residues. In DNA form, the CDR3 reads TGTGCCAGCAGCTTTGTCCCGTTAGATACGCAGTATTTT. This sequence encodes CASSFVPLDTQYF.

J is TRBJ2-2 and V is TRBV7-2; D is unclear. This CDR3 comprises 14 residues. Germline CDR1 is SGHTA and CDR2 is FQGNSA. The germline V and J ends were trimmed by 0 bases and 7 bases, with 9 bases remaining between them. CDR3 loop: CASSLAGRHGELFF. CDR3 bases: TGTGCCAGCAGCTTAGCAGGACGTCACGGGGAGCTGTTTTTT. Supplemented by reference TRBV7-2 and TRBJ2-2, the full variable domain reads GAGVSQSPSNKVTEKGKDVELRCDPISGHTALYWYRQSLGQGLEFLIYFQGNSAPDKSGLPSDRFSAERTGGSVSTLTIQRTQQEDSAVYLCASSLAGRHGELFFGEGSRLTVL.

The V call is TRBV3-1, the J call TRBJ2-7; D is tentatively TRBD1 or TRBD2 (5 bases each). The CDR3 runs 14 residues. V lost 3 bases, J lost 1 base, and 10 bases lay in between. The germline CDR1 and CDR2 sequences are LGHDT and YNNKEL (reference sequence). The CDR3: CASSHGTESYEQYF. CDR3 nucleotide sequence: TGTGCCAGCAGCCACGGGACCGAGTCCTACGAGCAGTACTTC.

V usage is TRBV5-6 and J usage is TRBJ2-5; D possibly uses TRBD1 or TRBD2 (5 bases each). The DNA end favors TRBJ2-1, so the J call may be wrong. CDR1 and CDR2 from the germline V gene are SGHDT and YYEEEE. The CDR3 sequence is 15 residues long. In DNA, the CDR3 is TGTGCCAGCAGACCTCCAGGCAGGGATTGGGAGACCCAGTTCTTC. It is translated as CASRPPGRDWETQFF.

The J gene is TRBJ2-1, the V gene TRBV27; the match to TRBD1 covers 10 bases. The germline gives CDR1 MNHEY, CDR2 SMNVEV (reference sequence). The CDR3 consists of 15 residues. Losses at the gene ends were 3 bases for V and 9 bases for J; bases not matched to a gene: 8. The CDR3 region is CASSFGDRGFGEQFF. CDR3 nucleotide sequence: TGTGCCAGCAGTTTCGGGGACAGGGGATTCGGTGAGCAGTTCTTC.

The V and J genes are TRBV6-5 and TRBJ2-2, with TRBD2 matching over 11 bases. The V gene end was trimmed by 5 bases and the J gene end by 4 bases; junction bases not matched to a gene: 3. The CDR3 spans 15 residues. CDR1 is MNHEY and CDR2 is SVGAGI in the germline V gene. CDR3 bases: TGTGCCAGCAGTCTCACTAGCGGGAGCACCGGGGAGCTGTTTTTT. Translation: CASSLTSGSTGELFF.

This clonotype has a handful of counts. The chain employs TRBV18 and TRBJ2-1; 9 bases match TRBD1. This CDR3 is built from 15 residues. CDR1 is KGHSH, CDR2 LQKENI, per germline. The V segment lost 3 bases and the J segment 8 bases; nucleotides outside the gene matches: 8. For the CDR3, the DNA is TGTGCCAGCTCACCGGGACAGGGTAATAGCGATGAGCAGTTCTTC. Its protein is CASSPGQGNSDEQFF.

Only a few counts were recorded for this clonotype. The chain couples TRBV20-1 to TRBJ2-1; 10 positions agree with TRBD2. The germline CDR1 and CDR2 sequences are DFQATT and SNEGSKA (reference sequence). The CDR3 has 14 amino acids. The V gene end was trimmed by 1 base and the J gene end by 6 bases; junction bases not matched to a gene: 3. The chain's CDR3 is CSARGGTSVNEQFF. CDR3 sequence (DNA): TGCAGTGCTAGAGGAGGGACTAGCGTCAATGAGCAGTTCTTC.

The V call is TRBV20-1, the J call TRBJ2-5; the match to TRBD1 covers 9 bases. The DNA end favors TRBJ2-7, so the J call may be wrong. In germline, CDR1 is DFQATT, CDR2 SNEGSKA (reference sequence). The CDR3 length is 15 residues. DNA for the CDR3: TGCAGTGCACTACCCGTGACAGGGGGCTCCTACGAGCAGTACTTC. Its protein product is CSALPVTGGSYEQYF.

This chain joins TRBV6-5 and TRBJ2-7; D gene ambiguous. The V end lost 2 bases, the J end lost 6 bases, and 17 bases lay between the germline ends. The CDR3 sequence is 15 residues long. Germline V CDR1 and CDR2: MNHEY, SVGAGI. CDR3 protein: CASSYGRYGYGEQYF. The CDR3 coding sequence is TGTGCCAGCAGTTACGGACGGTACGGTTATGGCGAGCAGTACTTC.

This clonotype was seen a few times. The V gene is TRBV5-6, the J gene TRBJ1-2, with no clear D. Trimming stripped 1 base from V and 6 bases from J, with 13 bases between. In germline, CDR1 is SGHDT, CDR2 YYEEEE. This CDR3 comprises 14 residues. This chain's CDR3 is CASSLFSGTHGYTF. CDR3 nucleotides: TGTGCCAGCAGCTTGTTCAGTGGTACCCATGGCTACACCTTC.

This sequence joins TRBV4-1 and TRBJ2-1, with 15 bases identical to TRBD2. The CDR3 extends over 18 amino acids. The V segment lost 3 bases and the J segment 4 bases; nucleotides outside the gene matches: 7. Germline values: CDR1 MGHRA, CDR2 YSYEKL. The chain's CDR3 is CASSHRGLAGGRYNEQFF. The CDR3 DNA reads as TGCGCCAGCAGCCACCGAGGACTAGCGGGAGGGAGATACAATGAGCAGTTCTTC.

This clonotype was seen many times. The chain is built from TRBV29-1 and TRBJ2-5; D may match TRBD1 or TRBD2 (7 bases each). V lost 2 bases to trimming and J lost 2 bases, with 15 bases between them. This CDR3 comprises 15 residues. The germline V gene has CDR1 SQVTM and CDR2 ANQGSEA. The CDR3 DNA is TGCAGCGTTGAATGGAGGGGGCGGGAGCAAGAGACCCAGTACTTC. It specifies CSVEWRGREQETQYF.

The rearrangement joins TRBV15 to TRBJ2-5, with D perhaps matching TRBD2 (5 bases). This CDR3 spans 13 amino acids. Germline V lookup: CDR1 LNHNV, CDR2 YYDKDF (reference sequence). Trimming removed 0 bases at V and 5 bases at J, with 7 bases between. CDR3 in DNA: TGTGCCACCAGCAGAGATTTAGCGGAGACCCAGTACTTC. This gives the protein CATSRDLAETQYF.

This clonotype was counted a few times. The rearrangement links TRBV20-1 to TRBJ2-5; no definite D call. Trimming pared 6 bases from V and 7 bases from J, leaving 15 bases between. The V gene's germline CDR1 is DFQATT and CDR2 SNEGSKA (reference sequence). The CDR3 has 12 residues. The CDR3 sequence is CSARGSEATQYF. In nucleotides, the CDR3 is TGCAGTGCCCGAGGATCAGAGGCGACCCAGTACTTC.

The J gene is TRBJ2-2, the V gene TRBV12-3 or TRBV12-4; 8 bases line up with TRBD1. The CDR3 loop spans 14 amino acids. Losses at the gene ends were 8 bases for V and 6 bases for J; bases not matched to a gene: 8. CDR3 amino acids: CASRLQGASGELFF. The CDR3 coding sequence is TGTGCCAGCCGCCTTCAGGGGGCGTCCGGGGAGCTGTTTTTT.

This chain links TRBV3-1 with TRBJ1-1; D not certain. The CDR3 has 14 residues. The germline V and J ends were trimmed by 0 bases and 10 bases, with 15 bases remaining between them. Germline CDR1 reads LGHDT; CDR2 reads YNNKEL (reference sequence). This CDR3 is CASSQDPPLPGAFF. The CDR3 bases are TGTGCCAGCAGCCAAGATCCCCCGCTCCCTGGAGCTTTCTTT.

V gene TRBV6-5 combines with J gene TRBJ1-2; D uncertain. Between the trimmed V and J ends, which lost 0 bases and 8 bases, there was a span of 16 bases. The CDR3 contains 15 residues. The V gene's germline CDR1 is MNHEY and CDR2 SVGAGI. For the CDR3, the DNA is TGTGCCAGCAGTTACTCGAGCAGTCTAGGGCTCGGCTACACCTTC. This translates into CASSYSSSLGLGYTF.

This clonotype was counted only a few times. The V gene is TRBV2, the J gene TRBJ2-3; 7 bases fit TRBD2. The germline gives CDR1 SNHLY, CDR2 FYNNEI. The CDR3 runs 13 residues. The V segment lost 3 bases and the J segment 9 bases; nucleotides outside the gene matches: 6. CDR3 bases: TGTGCCAGCAGTGATGGCCGGGGGGTCACGCAGTATTTT. This gives the protein CASSDGRGVTQYF.

V and J are TRBV21-1 and TRBJ1-2; the table calls TRBD1, which could not be checked here. TRBV21-1 is termed a pseudogene. This CDR3 is built from 14 residues. CDR3 protein: CAPVGLPINYGYTF. The CDR3 DNA sequence: TGTGCCCCTGTCGGTCTGCCCATTAACTATGGCTACACCTTC.

With respect to this clonotype: Possible read error: a much larger clone is one base away. The chain links TRBV29-1 to TRBJ1-2, with D possibly matching TRBD1 (6 bases). CDR3 length: 12 amino acids. Germline CDR1 SQVTM, CDR2 ANQGSEA. The CDR3 region is CIVEWGLEGYTF. The CDR3 region has the DNA TGCATCGTTGAATGGGGGCTCGAAGGCTACACCTTC.

The genes are TRBV27 and TRBJ2-1, with a tentative D call TRBD2 (6 bases). Germline CDR1 MNHEY, CDR2 SMNVEV (reference sequence). The CDR3 spans 14 residues. V dropped 5 bases and J dropped 6 bases, with 14 bases sitting between them. The CDR3 loop is CASSPRLGGNEQFF. The CDR3 DNA reads as TGTGCCAGCAGTCCCCGGTTGGGGGGCAATGAGCAGTTCTTC.

Here the CDR3 reads CASSSVRGQNGELFF. DNA for the CDR3: TGTGCCAGCAGTTCTGTCAGGGGGCAAAACGGGGAGCTGTTTTTT. The chain is built from TRBV6-6 and TRBJ2-2; 8 nucleotides align to TRBD1. CDR1 is MNHNY and CDR2 is SVGAGI in the germline V gene (reference sequence). This CDR3 region has 15 residues. Trimming took 4 bases from V and 7 from J; bases not matched to a gene: 8.

The CDR3 loop reads CASSLIGGVTDTQYF. The CDR3 DNA follows: TGCGCCAGCAGCCTTATCGGAGGGGTGACAGATACGCAGTATTTT. The chain combines TRBV5-1 with TRBJ2-3; a weak D match, TRBD2 (6 bases). The CDR3 is made up of 15 amino acids. CDR1 and CDR2 (germline): SGHRS, YFSETQ. With 4 bases removed from V and 3 bases from J, the gap between germline ends came to 15 bases. The full variable domain, its missing parts supplied by reference TRBV5-1 and TRBJ2-3, is KAGVTQTPRYLIKTRGQQVTLSCSPISGHRSVSWYQQTPGQGLQFLFEYFSETQRNKGNFPGRFSGRQFSNSRSEMNVSTLELGDSALYLCASSLIGGVTDTQYFGPGTRLTVL.